One and the same sample provided the 18 T cell receptor beta chains below, sequenced in a study of blood T cells in healthy people across ages. The use of a sample-barcoded 5' primer and a J-beta primer mix characterized a second PCR of roughly 6 to 11 cycles. TCRdb processed the 5' RACE reads anew with MiXCR; each CDR3 protein has one entry. The repertoire holds 600,000 to 850,000 distinct CDR3 sequences, with 25% as singletons. This same sample was also taken into another study, of T cells of mothers and their children.

Material: blood. Source of these receptors: a boy aged 5-17 years in good health.

This clonotype was picked up a small number of times. The chain links TRBV29-1 to TRBJ1-2, with D possibly TRBD1 on 6 matching bases. The CDR3 runs to 14 residues. The V gene lost 5 bases and the J gene lost 4 bases, with 17 bases spanning the gap. The germline V gene encodes CDR1 SQVTM and CDR2 ANQGSEA. The CDR3 nucleotides are TGCAGCGTTACCGAACTGGGACAAGTCTATGGCTACACCTTC. Translation: CSVTELGQVYGYTF.

V and J are TRBV5-1 and TRBJ2-7; tentatively, D is TRBD2 (5 bases). The V gene lost 1 base and the J gene lost 3 bases, with 11 bases spanning the gap. This CDR3 region has 14 residues. The V gene's germline CDR1 is SGHRS and CDR2 YFSETQ. The CDR3 reads CASSLKRVNYEQYF. DNA of the CDR3: TGCGCCAGCAGCTTGAAGAGGGTGAACTACGAGCAGTACTTC.

The sample holds a few counts of this clonotype. This chain uses TRBV3-1 with TRBJ2-5; D might be TRBD1 (5 bases). The DNA end is more similar to TRBJ2-7, so the J call may be wrong. This CDR3 comprises 15 residues. CDR1 is LGHDT, CDR2 YNNKEL, per germline (reference sequence). CDR3 nucleotide sequence: TGTGCCAGCAGCCAAGGCAGGGCACCGTACTACGAGCAGTACTTC. It specifies CASSQGRAPYYEQYF.

The V call is TRBV12-5, the J call TRBJ1-1, with 8 bases fitting TRBD1. V lost 5 bases and J lost 9; bases outside the gene matches: 17. The CDR3 extends over 16 amino acids. Germline V CDR1 and CDR2: LGHNT, FRNRAP. The CDR3: CASGISPRGRNGKAFF. CDR3 DNA sequence: TGTGCTAGTGGTATATCGCCCAGGGGGCGAAATGGAAAAGCTTTCTTT.

The CDR3 bases are TGTGCCAGCAGCTCAAGAACAAGCAAAGAGACCCAGTACTTC. This sequence encodes CASSSRTSKETQYF. The chain has TRBV7-2 and TRBJ2-5; the D is unclear. Between the trimmed V and J ends, which lost 4 bases and 3 bases, there was a span of 12 bases. This CDR3 spans 14 amino acids. The V gene's germline CDR1 is SGHTA and CDR2 FQGNSA.

The J gene is TRBJ2-7, the V gene TRBV6-6; tentatively, D is TRBD2 (6 bases). The CDR3 contains 14 residues. Looked up from germline, CDR1 is MNHNY and CDR2 is SVGAGI (reference sequence). Trimming removed 5 bases at V and 2 bases at J, with 13 bases between. The CDR3 loop reads CASSATGLPYEQYF. CDR3 sequence (DNA): TGTGCCAGCAGTGCAACGGGACTCCCCTACGAGCAGTACTTC.

The rearrangement joins TRBV5-4 to TRBJ2-6; no clear D gene. Germline values: CDR1 SGHNT, CDR2 YYREEE (reference sequence). Trimming pared 1 base from V and 1 base from J, leaving 6 bases between. There are 15 residues in the CDR3. CDR3 DNA: TGTGCCAGCAGCTTGAGAGCATCTGGGGCCAACGTCCTGACTTTC. Translating it yields CASSLRASGANVLTF.

This clonotype was observed once. The CDR3 spells CATSREYRDTGELFF. CDR3 nucleotide sequence: TGTGCCACCAGCAGAGAGTACAGGGACACCGGGGAGCTGTTTTTT. J is TRBJ2-2 and V is TRBV15; tentative D call: TRBD1 (6 bases). V was pared by 0 bases and J by 3 bases, with 8 bases between. The CDR3 runs to 15 residues. The V gene's germline CDR1 is LNHNV and CDR2 YYDKDF (reference sequence).

This clonotype was seen repeatedly, ten times or more. The chain links TRBV7-9 to TRBJ1-3; weak D call: TRBD1 (5 bases). CDR1 is SEHNR and CDR2 is FQNEAQ in the germline V gene (reference sequence). The CDR3 runs 14 residues. V lost 2 bases, J lost 9 bases, and 14 bases lay in between. CDR3 in amino acids: CASSLWGPTSTIYF. CDR3 in DNA: TGTGCCAGCAGCTTATGGGGACCGACAAGCACCATATATTTT.

This clonotype came up a few times. DNA of the CDR3: TGCAGTGCTAGAATTAGTCTAGCGGGAACCTACGAGCAGTACTTC. It codes for CSARISLAGTYEQYF. The V gene is TRBV20-1, the J gene TRBJ2-7, with 9 bases fitting TRBD2. This CDR3 region has 15 residues. Germline V gene data show CDR1 as DFQATT and CDR2 as SNEGSKA (reference sequence). The J segment lost 2 bases and the V segment lost 2 bases, leaving 7 bases of the junction unmatched.

This clonotype appeared many times. The V call is TRBV29-1, the J call TRBJ2-3; no definite D call. Germline lookup yields CDR1 SQVTM and CDR2 ANQGSEA. This CDR3 is built from 13 residues. Trimming took off 6 bases at V and 4 bases at J, with 14 bases between the two ends. CDR3 coding DNA: TGCAGCGTCCCTTTTGAAGGTTCAGATACGCAGTATTTT. This translates into CSVPFEGSDTQYF.

This clonotype was counted only a few times. V gene TRBV6-6 combines with J gene TRBJ2-7; TRBD1 aligns across 11 bases. The ends lost 9 bases at V and 4 bases at J; junction bases unmatched: 11. The CDR3 extends over 15 amino acids. Germline CDR1 is MNHNY and CDR2 is SVGAGI (reference sequence). CDR3 sequence: CASLYSDRGPYEQYF. In DNA form, the CDR3 reads TGTGCCAGTTTATATTCGGACAGGGGGCCATACGAGCAGTACTTC.

J is TRBJ2-2 and V is TRBV27, with TRBD2 identical over 8 bases. Germline CDR1 reads MNHEY; CDR2 reads SMNVEV (reference sequence). The ends lost 0 bases at V and 7 bases at J; junction bases unmatched: 10. The CDR3 contains 17 residues. The CDR3 here is CASSLSAGRAFGGELFF. The CDR3 nucleotides read TGTGCCAGCAGTTTATCGGCCGGGAGGGCCTTTGGCGGGGAGCTGTTTTTT.

This clonotype was seen more than once but under ten times. The chain joins TRBV6-5 to TRBJ1-1, with no clear D. CDR3 length equals 11 residues. The V gene's germline CDR1 is MNHEY and CDR2 SVGAGI. V shed 4 bases and J shed 6 bases, with 6 bases lying between them. CDR3 sequence: CASSFKAEAFF. CDR3 nucleotides: TGTGCCAGCAGTTTCAAGGCTGAAGCTTTCTTT.

This clonotype was recorded a few times. At one of its ends the junction is not consistent with the germline gene, which may arise from a read error. The rearrangement joins TRBV4-1 to TRBJ1-4; no reliable D call. The CDR3 is 15 amino acids. The germline V gene has CDR1 MGHRA and CDR2 YSYEKL. CDR3 residues: CASSPKDTTNEKLFF. DNA of the CDR3: TGCGCCAGCAGCCCCAAGGATACAACAAATGAAAAACTGTTTTTT.

This clonotype was seen once. The chain couples TRBV5-1 to TRBJ2-2, with 8 bases aligning to TRBD2. Trimming removed 0 bases from V and 7 bases from J; junction bases left unmatched: 11. This CDR3 is 17 amino acids long. The germline gives CDR1 SGHRS, CDR2 YFSETQ. Written as DNA, the CDR3 is TGCGCCAGCAGCTTGGCCGCTAGCGGGCCTGGAAGCGGGGAGCTGTTTTTT. The encoded protein is CASSLAASGPGSGELFF.

The sample holds a few counts of this clonotype. This CDR3 reads CSVDGGGENEQFF. DNA for the CDR3: TGCAGCGTTGACGGCGGGGGGGAGAATGAGCAGTTCTTC. The V call is TRBV29-1, the J call TRBJ2-1, with 9 nucleotides matching TRBD2. CDR3 length: 13 residues. In germline, CDR1 is SQVTM, CDR2 ANQGSEA. V gave up 3 bases and J gave up 7 bases; unmatched junction bases: 4.

A note on this clonotype: A read error may produce the germline difference seen at one junction end. V usage is TRBV7-9 and J usage is TRBJ2-5; 9 bases are a match to TRBD1. Germline CDR1 SEHNR, CDR2 FQNEAQ (reference sequence). The CDR3 length is 14 residues. The CDR3 is CANSQGQGTLRQYF. For the CDR3, the DNA is TGTGCCAACAGCCAAGGACAGGGGACGCTTAGGCAGTACTTC. Complete variable domain (other parts from reference TRBV7-9 and TRBJ2-5): DTGVSQNPRHKITKRGQNVTFRCDPISEHNRLYWYRQTLGQGPEFLTYFQNEAQLEKSRLLSDRFSAERPKGSFSTLEIQRTEQGDSAMYLCANSQGQGTLRQYFGPGTRLLVL.